The rows below give T cell receptor beta chains drawn from one sample of a study of T cells expressing NK-cell markers. Using the 5' RACE reads, TCRdb records one entry per CDR3 protein without DNA. The table lists roughly 420,000 distinct CDR3 sequences. The sample was blood T cells: a sorted CD56 or NKG2C T cell subset, CD4+ or CD8+ T cells, or bulk PBMC T cells (not recorded which). The receptors come from a woman between 18 and 70 years old in good health. Each CDR3 is given with its conserved first and last residue. Fields, in order: V gene, J gene, CDR3 protein.

V gene: TRBV20-1; J gene: TRBJ1-1; CDR3 protein: CSATLGQGSFF
V gene: TRBV6-5; J gene: TRBJ1-3; CDR3 protein: CASSPGGNTIYF
V gene: TRBV5-1; J gene: TRBJ2-1; CDR3 protein: CASRVGTSNNEQFF
V gene: TRBV19; J gene: TRBJ2-7; CDR3 protein: CASSGRTSGSVYEQYF
V gene: TRBV20-1; J gene: TRBJ2-3; CDR3 protein: CSAPGLGERTDTQYF
V gene: TRBV11-1; J gene: TRBJ2-1; CDR3 protein: CASSAGGPSSYNEQFF
V gene: TRBV19; J gene: TRBJ2-2; CDR3 protein: CASTATSRNTGELFF
V gene: TRBV19; J gene: TRBJ1-5; CDR3 protein: CASSWAASNQPQHF
V gene: TRBV27; J gene: TRBJ1-4; CDR3 protein: CASSFQGTWGEKLFF
V gene: TRBV4-3; J gene: TRBJ2-1; CDR3 protein: CASSQWSGGALGEQFF
V gene: TRBV5-4; J gene: TRBJ2-2; CDR3 protein: CASSFSGVATGELFF
V gene: TRBV6-1; J gene: TRBJ2-7; CDR3 protein: CASSTLGGDEQYF
V gene: TRBV3-1; J gene: TRBJ2-1; CDR3 protein: CASSQGRQRGGPYNEQFF
V gene: TRBV5-4; J gene: TRBJ2-1; CDR3 protein: CASSFPPTGRVYEQFF
V gene: TRBV5-1; J gene: TRBJ2-4; CDR3 protein: CACSASPGQENIQYF
V gene: TRBV7-3; J gene: TRBJ2-6; CDR3 protein: CASSFRVFNSGANVLTF
V gene: TRBV5-1; J gene: TRBJ2-1; CDR3 protein: CASSLVSGGAGNEQFF
V gene: TRBV6-5; J gene: TRBJ2-1; CDR3 protein: CASSYSTEPVSPNEQFF
V gene: TRBV20-1; J gene: TRBJ2-1; CDR3 protein: CSATPTSANSLEQFF
V gene: TRBV3-1; J gene: TRBJ2-5; CDR3 protein: CASSPPGMTVRETQYF
V gene: TRBV9; J gene: TRBJ2-5; CDR3 protein: CASSAHPRTGETQYF
V gene: TRBV7-9; J gene: TRBJ1-1; CDR3 protein: CASSTRANTEAFF
V gene: TRBV7-2; J gene: TRBJ1-1; CDR3 protein: CASSIRGLSFTEAFF
V gene: TRBV4-2; J gene: TRBJ2-3; CDR3 protein: CASSQEHSSTDTQYF
V gene: TRBV6-1; J gene: TRBJ1-6; CDR3 protein: CASSEALGAGNSPLHF
V gene: TRBV12-3/TRBV12-4; J gene: TRBJ2-5; CDR3 protein: CASSSTIGLYQETQYF
V gene: TRBV20-1; J gene: TRBJ1-5; CDR3 protein: CSAEENSNQPQHF
V gene: TRBV12-3/TRBV12-4; J gene: TRBJ2-1; CDR3 protein: CASSLRPAGDLSSYNEQFF
V gene: TRBV15; J gene: TRBJ2-5; CDR3 protein: CATRGTEGRAQYF
V gene: TRBV5-1; J gene: TRBJ2-3; CDR3 protein: CASSRTAPPDTQYF
V gene: TRBV7-3; J gene: TRBJ2-2; CDR3 protein: CASSYYRAGELFF
V gene: TRBV23-1; J gene: TRBJ2-7; CDR3 protein: CASSTSRTNSYEQYF
V gene: TRBV7-2; J gene: TRBJ1-3; CDR3 protein: CASSPDRGLGNTIYF
V gene: TRBV30; J gene: TRBJ2-3; CDR3 protein: CAWLSGTGFGDTQYF
V gene: TRBV11-3; J gene: TRBJ1-1; CDR3 protein: CASSLSGMNTEAFF
V gene: TRBV6-5; J gene: TRBJ2-3; CDR3 protein: CASSYTWSQLRTDTQYF
V gene: TRBV5-1; J gene: TRBJ2-5; CDR3 protein: CASSLGWGAAKLRETQYF
V gene: TRBV20-1; J gene: TRBJ2-7; CDR3 protein: CSARTSRTYEQYF
V gene: TRBV7-2; J gene: TRBJ2-3; CDR3 protein: CASSTRTGSATQYF
V gene: TRBV5-4; J gene: TRBJ2-1; CDR3 protein: CASIQGGGIGEQFF
V gene: TRBV9; J gene: TRBJ2-1; CDR3 protein: CASSVAGVYNEQFF
V gene: TRBV10-2; J gene: TRBJ2-2; CDR3 protein: CASFLSFNTGELFF
V gene: TRBV20-1; J gene: TRBJ2-7; CDR3 protein: CSATQGDSTSEQYF
V gene: TRBV20-1; J gene: TRBJ2-1; CDR3 protein: CSATRGYSNEQFF
V gene: TRBV5-1; J gene: TRBJ1-6; CDR3 protein: CASSLEGREDSPLHF
V gene: TRBV7-2; J gene: TRBJ2-7; CDR3 protein: CASSLPGPYEQYF
V gene: TRBV24-1; J gene: TRBJ2-1; CDR3 protein: CATSGVESFYNEQFF
V gene: TRBV6-6; J gene: TRBJ1-6; CDR3 protein: CASGTISGMPLHF
V gene: TRBV28; J gene: TRBJ2-7; CDR3 protein: CASSRQGLKRVYEQYF
V gene: TRBV3-1; J gene: TRBJ2-5; CDR3 protein: CASSQDLGGDFRGTQYF
V gene: TRBV5-1; J gene: TRBJ2-5; CDR3 protein: CASSTGQPQETQYF
V gene: TRBV9; J gene: TRBJ2-5; CDR3 protein: CASSVEEGAGLYQETQYF
V gene: TRBV7-2; J gene: TRBJ1-2; CDR3 protein: CASSLNLRDRTYGYTF
V gene: TRBV4-2; J gene: TRBJ2-7; CDR3 protein: CASSQVGTSGIYEQYF
V gene: TRBV7-3; J gene: TRBJ2-1; CDR3 protein: CASSGGAGEQFF
V gene: TRBV24-1; J gene: TRBJ2-1; CDR3 protein: CATSGLAGENEQFF
V gene: TRBV4-3; J gene: TRBJ1-1; CDR3 protein: CASSHSDRLTTEAFF
V gene: TRBV4-1; J gene: TRBJ1-6; CDR3 protein: CASSQEQGHSPLHF
V gene: TRBV20-1; J gene: TRBJ1-1; CDR3 protein: CSARAAEGKNTEAFF